This paragraph reports one T cell receptor beta chain. Its target is not known. This sample is drawn from a study of cytomegalovirus exposure and HLA in healthy donors. The study, taken as a whole, reports: In a later analysis, donors in an Asian-associated ancestry cluster reportedly had fewer N-insertions in productive TCRs than the cohort mean.

Researchers ran the PCR with 60 Vbeta and 13 Jbeta primers. Clones were sequenced by immunoSEQ multiplex PCR, and TCRdb holds only the in-frame ones, with some missing. Of more than 150,000 clones listed, 70% to 90% are singletons. The source is a woman aged 18-29 years in good health and CMV-seropositive. The sample was PBMCs.

The CDR3 spells CASSSAGTGINSPLHF. Written as DNA, the CDR3 is TGTGCCAGCAGCAGCGCCGGGACAGGGATCAATTCACCCCTCCACTTT. The J gene is TRBJ1-6, the V gene TRBV11-2; 9 bases map to TRBD1. CDR3 length: 16 residues. Trimming removed 5 bases from V and 7 bases from J; junction bases left unmatched: 9. The germline V gene encodes CDR1 SGHAT and CDR2 FQNNGV.